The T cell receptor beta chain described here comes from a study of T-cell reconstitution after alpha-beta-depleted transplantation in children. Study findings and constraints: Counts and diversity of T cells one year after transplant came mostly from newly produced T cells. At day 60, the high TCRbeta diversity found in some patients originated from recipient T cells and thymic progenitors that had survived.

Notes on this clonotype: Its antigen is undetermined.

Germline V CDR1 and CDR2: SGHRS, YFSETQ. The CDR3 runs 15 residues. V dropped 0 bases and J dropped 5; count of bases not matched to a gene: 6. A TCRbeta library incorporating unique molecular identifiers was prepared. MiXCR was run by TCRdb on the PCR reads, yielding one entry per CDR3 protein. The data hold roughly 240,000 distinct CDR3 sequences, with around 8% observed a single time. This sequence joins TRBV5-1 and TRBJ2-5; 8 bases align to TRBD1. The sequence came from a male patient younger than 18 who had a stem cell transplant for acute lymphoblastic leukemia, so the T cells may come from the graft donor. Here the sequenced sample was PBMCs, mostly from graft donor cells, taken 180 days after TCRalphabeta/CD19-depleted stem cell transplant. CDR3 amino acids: CASSLEAGGGETQYF. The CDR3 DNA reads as TGCGCCAGCAGCTTGGAGGCAGGGGGCGGGGAGACCCAGTACTTC.